The 23 T cell receptor beta chains listed next were all sequenced from one sample in a study of blood T cell repertoires in COVID-19 (dated by TCRdb to 2019 to 2021). Library creation used the immunoSEQ multiplex PCR assay. The source is immuneACCESS, and TCRdb retained only in-frame sequences with V and J called. Part of the clones is not carried over; for the studies checked, unresolved V genes explain less than half of this, and the remainder is unexplained. This sample holds about 280,000 clones; about nine tenths were observed only once. Of the sample, roughly 2.2% is held by the ten largest clones. Sequenced input: peripheral blood. The receptors come from a woman in her fifties or sixties who had recovered from COVID-19.

V is TRBV5-1 and J is TRBJ2-1, with 7 bases fitting TRBD1. Germline trimming cut 4 bases from V and 1 base from J; bases unmatched to any gene: 5. Germline CDR1 SGHRS, CDR2 YFSETQ. The CDR3 length is 15 residues. CDR3 protein: CASSITGESYNEQFF. The CDR3 DNA reads TGCGCCAGCAGCATTACAGGGGAATCCTACAATGAGCAGTTCTTC.

This chain links TRBV7-2 with TRBJ2-1; 8 bases agree with TRBD1. The germline V gene has CDR1 SGHTA and CDR2 FQGNSA. Losses at the gene ends were 8 bases for V and 3 bases for J; bases not matched to a gene: 9. This CDR3 has 15 residues. The CDR3 nucleotides read TGTGCCAGCTCCAGTGGGACAGGAGTCTACAATGAGCAGTTCTTC. Amino acids: CASSSGTGVYNEQFF.

The rearrangement links TRBV6-5 to TRBJ1-4; maybe TRBD1 (5 bases). This CDR3 comprises 13 residues. V was shortened by 2 bases and J by 8 bases, with 9 bases between the two germline ends. Germline values: CDR1 MNHEY, CDR2 SVGAGI. The CDR3 DNA reads as TGTGCCAGCAGTTACCTAGGGGAAGAAAAACTGTTTTTT. It is translated as CASSYLGEEKLFF.

Here the CDR3 reads CASSQTLRNEQYF. CDR3 nucleotide sequence: TGTGCCAGCAGTCAAACCCTCAGGAACGAGCAGTACTTC. The chain uses TRBV6-5 and TRBJ2-7, with no clear D. The CDR3 runs to 13 residues. V lost 5 bases to trimming and J lost 5 bases, with 13 bases between them. Germline values: CDR1 MNHEY, CDR2 SVGAGI.

The chain uses TRBV6-2 or TRBV6-3 and TRBJ2-4, with D possibly TRBD2 on 6 matching bases. This CDR3 spans 18 amino acids. Germline CDR1 MNHEY, CDR2 SVGEGT. Deletions cut 0 bases from V and 2 bases from J, with 17 bases between. The CDR3 DNA follows: TGTGCCAGCAGTTACTCGATTTCGCGGGGCGCGACCAAAAACATTCAGTACTTC. Translating it yields CASSYSISRGATKNIQYF.

DNA of the CDR3: TGTGCCAGCAGTCTGGACACCCAGTATGGCTACACCTTC. This translates into CASSLDTQYGYTF. This rearrangement joins TRBV27 to TRBJ1-2; possibly TRBD1 for D (5 bases). Per germline, CDR1 MNHEY and CDR2 SMNVEV (reference sequence). This CDR3 comprises 13 residues. With 5 bases removed from V and 5 bases from J, the gap between germline ends came to 12 bases.

This clone showed up just a few times. The chain has TRBV30 and TRBJ2-7, with 7 bases that match TRBD2. CDR1 is GTSNPN and CDR2 is SVGIG in the germline V gene (reference sequence). Unmatched junction bases numbered 3, after V lost 4 bases and J lost 3 bases. This CDR3 has 12 residues. The CDR3 bases are TGTGCCTGGAATCCTAGCGGCTACGAGCAGTACTTC. This translates into CAWNPSGYEQYF.

This clone was picked up a small number of times. This CDR3 reads CASSLPRRLGNTIYF. The CDR3 bases are TGTGCCAGCAGCCTGCCGCGGAGGCTGGGAAACACCATATATTTT. This chain links TRBV7-9 with TRBJ1-3; D call uncertain. V was trimmed by 5 bases and J by 4 bases, leaving 15 bases between them. The CDR3 has 15 amino acids. Germline CDR1 reads SEHNR; CDR2 reads FQNEAQ (reference sequence). Full variable domain (remainder filled in from reference TRBV7-9 and TRBJ1-3): DTGVSQNPRHKITKRGQNVTFRCDPISEHNRLYWYRQTLGQGPEFLTYFQNEAQLEKSRLLSDRFSAERPKGSFSTLEIQRTEQGDSAMYLCASSLPRRLGNTIYFGEGSWLTVV.

The rearrangement links TRBV7-9 to TRBJ2-1, with D perhaps TRBD2 (5 bases). Per germline, CDR1 SEHNR and CDR2 FQNEAQ (reference sequence). The V end was cut by 3 bases, the J end by 6 bases, with 9 bases between. The CDR3 is made up of 13 amino acids. The CDR3 nucleotides read TGTGCCAGCAGCTTCGAAGGAGGCAATGAGCAGTTCTTC. It encodes CASSFEGGNEQFF.

V and J are TRBV3-1 (or the pseudogene TRBV3-2) and TRBJ1-1, with unresolved D. From germline, CDR1 is LGHDT and CDR2 YNNKEL (reference sequence). V lost 2 bases and J lost 3, with 19 bases in between. The CDR3 is made up of 17 amino acids. The CDR3 DNA follows: TGTGCCAGCAGCCAAAGTTTCCTCGGTGGGCGCGACACTGAAGCTTTCTTT. Protein: CASSQSFLGGRDTEAFF.

The V call is TRBV6-5, the J call TRBJ1-5; TRBD1 is a possible D gene (6 bases). The V gene's germline CDR1 is MNHEY and CDR2 SVGAGI. V shed 7 bases and J shed 7 bases, with 17 bases lying between them. This CDR3 has 14 residues. The CDR3 DNA follows: TGTGCCAGCACCCATCGGACAGCGGACCAGCCCCAGCATTTT. Residues: CASTHRTADQPQHF.

The rearrangement uses TRBV19 and TRBJ1-5; 9 bases agree with TRBD1. The CDR3 has 17 amino acids. V dropped 4 bases and J dropped 2; count of bases not matched to a gene: 9. Germline CDR1 is LNHDA and CDR2 is SQIVND (reference sequence). CDR3 sequence reads: CASSTSAYRGRNQPQHF. DNA for the CDR3: TGTGCCAGTAGTACCTCCGCCTACAGGGGGCGCAATCAGCCCCAGCATTTT. Variable domain in full (rest from reference TRBV19 and TRBJ1-5): DGGITQSPKYLFRKEGQNVTLSCEQNLNHDAMYWYRQDPGQGLRLIYYSQIVNDFQKGDIAEGYSVSREKKESFPLTVTSAQKNPTAFYLCASSTSAYRGRNQPQHFGDGTRLSIL.

V is TRBV2 and J is TRBJ2-5, with TRBD2 matching over 10 bases. Germline V gene lookup returns CDR1 SNHLY and CDR2 FYNNEI. The CDR3 has 14 amino acids. V shed 7 bases and J 2 bases; nucleotides not matched to a gene: 4. The CDR3 protein is CASTLAGAQETQYF. In DNA, the CDR3 is TGTGCCAGCACCCTAGCGGGGGCGCAAGAGACCCAGTACTTC.

This chain connects TRBV7-2 to TRBJ2-5; 8 bases align to TRBD2. After removal of 4 bases from V and 5 bases from J, the junction contained 9 bases not matched to a gene. This CDR3 contains 15 residues. Germline CDR1 reads SGHTA; CDR2 reads FQGNSA. The CDR3 loop reads CASSYRGGGRETQYF. CDR3 in DNA: TGTGCCAGCAGCTACCGGGGGGGAGGCAGGGAGACCCAGTACTTC.

The chain is built from TRBV6-6 and TRBJ2-2, with 9 bases aligning to TRBD1. V was pared by 6 bases and J by 7 bases, with 9 bases of the junction left unmatched. The germline V gene has CDR1 MNHNY and CDR2 SVGAGI (reference sequence). This CDR3 has 15 amino acids. The CDR3 region is CASRENRGRVGELFF. CDR3 coding DNA: TGTGCCAGCAGGGAAAACAGGGGGCGGGTCGGGGAGCTGTTTTTT.

This rearrangement joins TRBV19 to TRBJ1-2, with TRBD1 identical over 8 bases. Looked up from germline, CDR1 is LNHDA and CDR2 is SQIVND (reference sequence). CDR3 length: 16 residues. With V trimmed by 5 bases and J by 4 bases, 12 bases remained unmatched. CDR3 amino acids: CASSPRPGGRGYGYTF. The CDR3 DNA is TGTGCCAGTAGTCCACGTCCAGGGGGCAGAGGCTATGGCTACACCTTC.

The rearrangement uses TRBV27 and TRBJ1-4; 9 bases match TRBD1. Losses at the gene ends were 7 bases for V and 7 bases for J; bases not matched to a gene: 7. The germline CDR1 and CDR2 sequences are MNHEY and SMNVEV (reference sequence). CDR3 length equals 14 residues. The chain's CDR3 is CASNRQGGSEKLFF. CDR3 sequence (DNA): TGTGCCAGCAACAGACAGGGGGGTAGTGAAAAACTGTTTTTT.

CDR3 amino acids: CASSLVSGTGAYEQYF. The DNA of the CDR3 is TGCGCCAGCAGCTTGGTCTCCGGGACAGGCGCCTACGAGCAGTACTTC. The J gene is TRBJ2-7, the V gene TRBV5-1; 8 nucleotides agree with TRBD1. V was clipped by 0 bases and J by 2 bases; unmatched bases: 7. The CDR3 runs to 16 residues. The germline gives CDR1 SGHRS, CDR2 YFSETQ.

V gene TRBV9 combines with J gene TRBJ2-3; 7 bases match TRBD2. J lost 4 bases, V lost 5 bases, and 7 bases had no gene match. The CDR3 totals 14 residues. Germline-derived CDR1 and CDR2 are SGDLS and YYNGEE. The CDR3 protein is CASRGAGVADTQYF. CDR3 DNA: TGTGCCAGCAGGGGCGCGGGGGTCGCAGATACGCAGTATTTT.

The chain recombines TRBV2 with TRBJ1-2; weak D call: TRBD1 (6 bases). The CDR3 runs to 12 residues. V was shortened by 11 bases and J by 8 bases, with 18 bases between the two germline ends. Germline V gene sequence: CDR1 SNHLY, CDR2 FYNNEI. The CDR3, as DNA: TGTGCCGACCTGACAGGATTTGGGGGCTACACCTTC. Its protein is CADLTGFGGYTF.

This clone showed up just a few times. CDR3 coding DNA: TGCGCCAGCAGCACCGGCGGGCTGGCGGACAAAAGGGGGACTGAAGCTTTCTTT. Its protein is CASSTGGLADKRGTEAFF. The chain carries TRBV5-1 and TRBJ1-1, with a weak D call TRBD1 (6 bases). Germline V gene sequence: CDR1 SGHRS, CDR2 YFSETQ. Trimming cost V 4 bases and J 5 bases, with 27 bases left between them. The CDR3 is made up of 18 amino acids.

The J gene is TRBJ1-1, the V gene TRBV4-3, with D tentatively TRBD1 (6 bases). The V end was cut by 2 bases, the J end by 4 bases, with 11 bases between. Germline lookup yields CDR1 LGHNA and CDR2 YSLEER. This CDR3 is built from 14 residues. As DNA, the CDR3 is TGCGCCAGCAGCCAAACAGGGATGGGCACTGAAGCTTTCTTT. Protein sequence: CASSQTGMGTEAFF.

The chain employs TRBV23-1 and TRBJ2-3, with D possibly TRBD1 on 6 matching bases. TRBV23-1 is an open reading frame whose function is uncertain. V dropped 4 bases and J dropped 3 bases, with 35 bases sitting between them. CDR3 size: 22 residues. The CDR3 sequence: CASSPRRGGDVSLRSETDTQYF. The CDR3 DNA reads TGCGCCAGCAGTCCGAGGAGAGGGGGAGATGTGTCACTGCGGTCAGAGACAGATACGCAGTATTTT.